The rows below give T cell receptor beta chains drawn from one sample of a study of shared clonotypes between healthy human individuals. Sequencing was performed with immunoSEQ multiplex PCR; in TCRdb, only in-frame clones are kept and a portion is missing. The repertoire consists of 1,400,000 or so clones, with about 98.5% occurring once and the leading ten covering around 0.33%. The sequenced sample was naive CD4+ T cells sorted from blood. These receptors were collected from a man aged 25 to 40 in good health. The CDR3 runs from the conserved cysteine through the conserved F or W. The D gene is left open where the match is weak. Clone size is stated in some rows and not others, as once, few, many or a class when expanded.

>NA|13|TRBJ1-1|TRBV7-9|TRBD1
TGTGCCAGCCAGGACAGGGGTATCCCTGAAGCTTTCTTT
CASQDRGIPEAFF
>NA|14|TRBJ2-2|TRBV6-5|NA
TGTGCCAGCACGAAGGGGGATGTCGCCGGGGAGCTGTTTTTT
CASTKGDVAGELFF
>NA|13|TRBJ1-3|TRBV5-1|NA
TGCGCCAGCAGCTTGGGAGCTGGAAACACCATATATTTT
CASSLGAGNTIYF
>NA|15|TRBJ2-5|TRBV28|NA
TGTGCCAGCAGTTTAGGTCTTCCAGAAGGCGAGACCCAGTACTTC
CASSLGLPEGETQYF
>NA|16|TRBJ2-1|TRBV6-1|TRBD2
TGTGCCAGCAGTGAACAAGCGGGGAGCTCCTACAATGAGCAGTTCTTC
CASSEQAGSSYNEQFF
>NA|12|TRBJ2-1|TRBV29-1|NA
TGCAGCGTTGACTCCGCCTACAATGAGCAGTTCTTC
CSVDSAYNEQFF
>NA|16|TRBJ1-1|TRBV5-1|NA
TGCGCCAGCAGCTTGGCTGGGACCGGGGGCAACACTGAAGCTTTCTTT
CASSLAGTGGNTEAFF
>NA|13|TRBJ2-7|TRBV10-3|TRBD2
TGTGCCATCAGGGGACTAGCGGGAGACGAGCAGTACTTC
CAIRGLAGDEQYF
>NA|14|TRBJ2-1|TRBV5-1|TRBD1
TGCGCCAGCAGCAAAGGACAGGGATGGTATGAGCAGTTCTTC
CASSKGQGWYEQFF
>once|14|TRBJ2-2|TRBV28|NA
TGTGCCAGCAACCTACAGGGTTCTTTCGGGGAGCTGTTTTTT
CASNLQGSFGELFF
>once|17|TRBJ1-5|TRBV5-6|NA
TGTGCCAGCAGCTTGCGGCAGGGGTTACCTAGCAATCAGCCCCAGCATTTT
CASSLRQGLPSNQPQHF
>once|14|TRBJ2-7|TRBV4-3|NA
TGCGCCAGCAGCCAAGATTGGAGCTCCTACGAGCAGTACTTC
CASSQDWSSYEQYF
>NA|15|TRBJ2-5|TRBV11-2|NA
TGTGCCAGCAGCTCAACGCGACAGGTGGGGGAGACCCAGTACTTC
CASSSTRQVGETQYF
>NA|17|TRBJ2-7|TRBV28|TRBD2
TGTGCCAGCAATGTGAAGCGTAGCGGGAGAATTCATTACGAGCAGTACTTC
CASNVKRSGRIHYEQYF
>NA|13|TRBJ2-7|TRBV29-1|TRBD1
TGCAGCGTGGCCGGACAGGGGGTCAGCGAGCAGTACTTC
CSVAGQGVSEQYF
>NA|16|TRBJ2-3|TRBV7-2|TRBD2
TGTGCCGAGCTTCCCAGCGGGAACCAAAGCACAGATACGCAGTATTTT
CAELPSGNQSTDTQYF
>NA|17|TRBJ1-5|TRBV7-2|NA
TGTGCCAGCAGCGAGAGGTTGGGCAGGGTGGATGCTCAGCCCCAGCATTTT
CASSERLGRVDAQPQHF
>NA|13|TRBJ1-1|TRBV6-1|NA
TGTGCCAGCAATATGGACGGAGACACTGAAGCTTTCTTT
CASNMDGDTEAFF
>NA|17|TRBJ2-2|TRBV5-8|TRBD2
TGTGCCAGCAGCTTTGGTGGACTAGCGGGATTTGCCGGGGAGCTGTTTTTT
CASSFGGLAGFAGELFF
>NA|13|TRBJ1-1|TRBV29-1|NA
TGCAGCGCCCGGGAAACTATGAACACTGAAGCTTTCTTT
CSARETMNTEAFF
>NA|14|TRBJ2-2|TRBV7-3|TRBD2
TGTGCCAGCAGTCTAGCGGCGGGCACCGGGGAGCTGTTTTTT
CASSLAAGTGELFF
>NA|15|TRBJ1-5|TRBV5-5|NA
TGTGCCAGCAGCCCGATTATCGGGGCCCCTCCGCCCCAGCATTTT
CASSPIIGAPPPQHF
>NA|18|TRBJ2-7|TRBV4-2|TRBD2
TGTGCCAGCAGCCCTGGACCTACTATCCCGGGAGGGCGGAACGAGCAGTACTTC
CASSPGPTIPGGRNEQYF
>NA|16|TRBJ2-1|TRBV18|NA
TGTGCCAGCCACAGTCTCTCCCAACAGGGCCGGAATGAGCAGTTCTTC
CASHSLSQQGRNEQFF
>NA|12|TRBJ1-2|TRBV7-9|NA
TGTGCCAGCAGCTTGTCCGACTATGGCTACACCTTC
CASSLSDYGYTF
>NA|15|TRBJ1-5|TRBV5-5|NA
TGTGCCAGCAGCTTGGTCCCAGTCAGCAATCAGCCCCAGCATTTT
CASSLVPVSNQPQHF
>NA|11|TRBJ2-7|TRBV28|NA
TGTGCCAGCACCTTAACGGGGGAGCAGTACTTC
CASTLTGEQYF
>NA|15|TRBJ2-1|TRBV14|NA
TGTGCCAGCAGCCAAGGGAGCAACCCCAACAATGAGCAGTTCTTC
CASSQGSNPNNEQFF
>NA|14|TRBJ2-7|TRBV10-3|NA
TGTGCCTGCGCAATCGGCAGGGAAGCCTACGAGCAGTACTTC
CACAIGREAYEQYF
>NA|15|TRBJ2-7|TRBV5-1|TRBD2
TGCGCCAGCAGCTATAGAAGCGGGAGCGCCTACGAGCAGTACTTC
CASSYRSGSAYEQYF
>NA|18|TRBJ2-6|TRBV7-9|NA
TGTGCCAGCAGCCGTACTTTGACGGGGGCCTCTGGGGCCAACGTCCTGACTTTC
CASSRTLTGASGANVLTF
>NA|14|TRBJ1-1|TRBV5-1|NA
TGCGCCAGCAGCACACAGGGTGCGAACACTGAAGCTTTCTTT
CASSTQGANTEAFF
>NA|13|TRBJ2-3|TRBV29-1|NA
TGCAGCGTTGTTAAGTGGGGTGCAGATACGCAGTATTTT
CSVVKWGADTQYF
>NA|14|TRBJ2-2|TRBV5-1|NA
TGCGCCAGCAGCCCAGGGCAGGGGGAGGTGGAGCTGTTTTTT
CASSPGQGEVELFF
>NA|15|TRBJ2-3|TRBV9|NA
TGTGCCAGCAGCGTAGGTCCCCTCCGTGGGGATACGCAGTATTTT
CASSVGPLRGDTQYF
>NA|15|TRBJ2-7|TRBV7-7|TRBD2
TGTGCTAGCAGCTTAGCCACGGGGGGATCCTACGAGCAGTACTTC
CASSLATGGSYEQYF
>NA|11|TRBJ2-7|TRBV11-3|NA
TGTGCCAGCAGGGGACCCTACGAGCAGTACTTC
CASRGPYEQYF
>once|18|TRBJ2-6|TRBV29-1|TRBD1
TGCAGCGTTCCCCAGAGACAGGGGCCTCCCTCTGGGGCCAACGTCCTGACTTTC
CSVPQRQGPPSGANVLTF
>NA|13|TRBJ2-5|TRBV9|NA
TGTGCCAGCAGCGTGTCACAGCAAGAGACCCAGTACTTC
CASSVSQQETQYF
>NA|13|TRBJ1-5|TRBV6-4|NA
TGTGCCAGCAGTATTGGGGTTAATCAGCCCCAGCATTTT
CASSIGVNQPQHF
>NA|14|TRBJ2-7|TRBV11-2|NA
TGTGCCAGCAGTTCCCCCTCGGGGTCCCACGAGCAGTACTTC
CASSSPSGSHEQYF
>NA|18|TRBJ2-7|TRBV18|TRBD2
TGTGCCAGCTCACCACTAATGCTAGCGGGAGGGTCCTTCTACGAGCAGTACTTC
CASSPLMLAGGSFYEQYF
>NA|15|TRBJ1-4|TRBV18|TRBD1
TGTGCCAGCTCCCCCGGGACAGGGTGGCATGAAAAACTGTTTTTT
CASSPGTGWHEKLFF
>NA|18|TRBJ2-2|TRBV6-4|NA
TGTGCCAGCAGTGACTCTCCGCTAGCGAGCCTGAACACCGGGGAGCTGTTTTTT
CASSDSPLASLNTGELFF
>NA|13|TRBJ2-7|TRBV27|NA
TGTGCCAGCAGTTTATCAGGGAGCAATAGGCCGTACTTC
CASSLSGSNRPYF
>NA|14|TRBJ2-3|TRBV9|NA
TGTGCCAGCAGCGAATACAGGTCCACAGATACGCAGTATTTT
CASSEYRSTDTQYF
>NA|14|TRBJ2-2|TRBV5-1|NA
TGCGCCAGCAGCACGGGAGTTCATACCGGGGAGCTGTTTTTT
CASSTGVHTGELFF
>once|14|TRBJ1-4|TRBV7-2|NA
TGTGCCAGCAGCCGTCCGGGGGCAGGGGAAAAACTGTTTTTT
CASSRPGAGEKLFF
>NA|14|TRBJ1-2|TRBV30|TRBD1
TGTGCCTGGCTAAGACAGGGGCTTGACTATGGCTACACCTTC
CAWLRQGLDYGYTF
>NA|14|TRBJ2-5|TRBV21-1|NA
TGTGCCAGCATACGGGACAGGGGCAGAGAGACCCAGTACTTC
CASIRDRGRETQYF
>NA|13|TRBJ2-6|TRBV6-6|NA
TGTGCCAGCAGCACGACTGGGGCCAACGTCCTGACTTTC
CASSTTGANVLTF
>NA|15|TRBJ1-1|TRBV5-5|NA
TGTGCCAGCAGCTCGGAGGGACTCCAGAACACTGAAGCTTTCTTT
CASSSEGLQNTEAFF
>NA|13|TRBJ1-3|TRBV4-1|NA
TGCGCCAGCAGCCAACGAGTTGGAAACACCATATATTTT
CASSQRVGNTIYF
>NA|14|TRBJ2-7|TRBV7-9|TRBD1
TGTGCCAGCAGCTTAGGCAGGGGGCTGTACGAGCAGTACTTC
CASSLGRGLYEQYF
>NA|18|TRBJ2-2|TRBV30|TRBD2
TGTGCCTGGAGTGGGAGGTTAGCGGGAGTTCCTCGCCCCGGGGAGCTGTTTTTT
CAWSGRLAGVPRPGELFF
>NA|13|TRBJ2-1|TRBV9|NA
TGTGCCAGCAGCGTAGCGCCTATCAATGAGCAGTTCTTC
CASSVAPINEQFF
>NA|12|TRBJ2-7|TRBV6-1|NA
TGTGCCAGCAGTGGAGGAGGCTACGAGCAGTACTTC
CASSGGGYEQYF